This T cell receptor beta chain was sequenced for a study of CD8+ T cells in alopecia areata. Study observations and caveats: Especially in alopecia totalis/universalis, lesional scalp showed greater clonality than normal scalp did.

J gave up 9 bases and V 10 bases, and 11 bases lay outside the gene matches. CDR1 MDHEN and CDR2 SYDVKM come from the germline V gene. The CDR3 contains 13 residues. On this clone itself: What it binds is unknown.

Sequencing used cDNA as its template, made by extracting RNA and reverse transcribing it. TCRdb's table, derived via immunoSEQ multiplex PCR, lists solely in-frame clones and lacks some. Of about 210,000 clones listed, less than 45% were seen once; the top ten hold approximately 2.9%. This sample's treatment: oral pan-JAK inhibitor, 5-10 mg twice daily. Separation by sorting yielded CD4+ and CD8+ T cells from PBMCs. The sample in question was CD4+ T cells sorted from blood, obtained at approximately week 36, from a patient treated with tofacitinib. The origin of this receptor is a human donor with alopecia areata. The V and J genes are TRBV28 and TRBJ2-1; 8 positions agree with TRBD2. The CDR3 DNA reads TGTGCCAACCAGCGGGAGTCGGGTCGTGAGCAGTTCTTC. Translation gives CANQRESGREQFF.